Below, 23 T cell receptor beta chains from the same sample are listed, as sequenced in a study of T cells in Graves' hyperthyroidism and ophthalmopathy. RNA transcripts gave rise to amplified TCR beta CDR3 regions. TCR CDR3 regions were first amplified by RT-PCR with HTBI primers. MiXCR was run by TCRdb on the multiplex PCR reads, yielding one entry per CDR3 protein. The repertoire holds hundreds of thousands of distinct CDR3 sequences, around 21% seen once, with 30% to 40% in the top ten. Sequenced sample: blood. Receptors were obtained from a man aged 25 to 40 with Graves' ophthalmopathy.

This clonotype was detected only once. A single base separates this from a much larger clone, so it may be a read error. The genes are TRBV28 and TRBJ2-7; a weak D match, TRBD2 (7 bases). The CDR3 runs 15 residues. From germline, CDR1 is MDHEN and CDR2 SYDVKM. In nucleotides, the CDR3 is TGTGCCGGCAGAAGCCTTAACAGGGAGGGTTACGAGCAGTACTTC. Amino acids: CAGRSLNREGYEQYF.

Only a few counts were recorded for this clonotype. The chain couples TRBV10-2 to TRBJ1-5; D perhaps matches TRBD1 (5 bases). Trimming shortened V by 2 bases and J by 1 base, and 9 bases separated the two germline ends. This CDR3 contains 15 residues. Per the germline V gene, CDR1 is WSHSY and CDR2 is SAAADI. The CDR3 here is CASSENGGSNQPQHF. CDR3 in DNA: TGCGCCAGCAGTGAGAATGGGGGAAGCAATCAGCCCCAGCATTTT.

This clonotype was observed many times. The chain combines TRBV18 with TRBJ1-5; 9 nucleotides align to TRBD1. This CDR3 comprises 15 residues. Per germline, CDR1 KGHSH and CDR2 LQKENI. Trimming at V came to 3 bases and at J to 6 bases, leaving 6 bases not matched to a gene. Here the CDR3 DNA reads TGTGCCAGCTCACCGGACAGGGGAAGGAGTCAGCCCCAGCATTTT. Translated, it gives CASSPDRGRSQPQHF.

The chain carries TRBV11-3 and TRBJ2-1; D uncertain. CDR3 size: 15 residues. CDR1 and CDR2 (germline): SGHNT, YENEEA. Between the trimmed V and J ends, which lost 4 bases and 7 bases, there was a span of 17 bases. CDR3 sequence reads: CASSSPSDPKNEQFF. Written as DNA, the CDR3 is TGTGCCAGCAGCTCGCCGAGCGACCCTAAGAATGAGCAGTTCTTC. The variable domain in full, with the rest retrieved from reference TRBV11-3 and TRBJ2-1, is EAGVVQSPRYKIIEKKQPVAFWCNPISGHNTLYWYLQNLGQGPELLIRYENEEAVDDSQLPKDRFSAERLKGVDSTLKIQPAELGDSAVYLCASSSPSDPKNEQFFGPGTRLTVL.

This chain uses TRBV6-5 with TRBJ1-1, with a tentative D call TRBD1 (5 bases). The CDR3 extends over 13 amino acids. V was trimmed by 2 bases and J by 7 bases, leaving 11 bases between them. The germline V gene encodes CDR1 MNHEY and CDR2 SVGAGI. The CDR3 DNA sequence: TGTGCCAGCAGTTACCCGGGGGGGGGTGAAGCTTTCTTT. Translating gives CASSYPGGGEAFF.

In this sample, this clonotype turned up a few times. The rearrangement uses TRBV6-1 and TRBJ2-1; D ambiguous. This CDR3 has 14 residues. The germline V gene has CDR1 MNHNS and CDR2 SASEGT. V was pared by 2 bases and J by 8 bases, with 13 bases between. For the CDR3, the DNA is TGTGCCAGCAGTGAATTAGCCCTAGGCTATGAGCAGTTCTTC. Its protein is CASSELALGYEQFF.

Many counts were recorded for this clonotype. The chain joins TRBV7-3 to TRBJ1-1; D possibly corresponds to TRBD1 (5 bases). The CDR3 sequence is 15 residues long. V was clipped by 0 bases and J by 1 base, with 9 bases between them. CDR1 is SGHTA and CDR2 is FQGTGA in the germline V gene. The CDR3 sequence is CASSLTRDGNTEAFF. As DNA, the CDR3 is TGTGCCAGCAGCTTAACGAGGGACGGGAACACTGAAGCTTTCTTT.

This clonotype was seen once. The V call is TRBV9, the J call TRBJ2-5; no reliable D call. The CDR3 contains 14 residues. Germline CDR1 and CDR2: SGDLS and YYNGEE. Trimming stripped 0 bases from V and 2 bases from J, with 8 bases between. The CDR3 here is CASSVDVEQETQYF. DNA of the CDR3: TGTGCCAGCAGCGTAGATGTAGAACAAGAGACCCAGTACTTC.

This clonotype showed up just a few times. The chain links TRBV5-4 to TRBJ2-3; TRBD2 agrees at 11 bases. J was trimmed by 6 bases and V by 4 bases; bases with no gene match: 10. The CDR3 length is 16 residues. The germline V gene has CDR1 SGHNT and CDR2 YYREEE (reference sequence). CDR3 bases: TGTGCCAGCAGCGGAGGGACTAGCGGAGGGTGGGATACGCAGTATTTT. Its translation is CASSGGTSGGWDTQYF.

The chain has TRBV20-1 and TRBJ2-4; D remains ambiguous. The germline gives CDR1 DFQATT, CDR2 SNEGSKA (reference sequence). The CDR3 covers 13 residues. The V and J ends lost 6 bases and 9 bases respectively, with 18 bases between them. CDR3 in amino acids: CSAPTRPASIQYF. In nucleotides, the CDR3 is TGCAGTGCGCCGACACGGCCGGCCAGCATTCAGTACTTC.

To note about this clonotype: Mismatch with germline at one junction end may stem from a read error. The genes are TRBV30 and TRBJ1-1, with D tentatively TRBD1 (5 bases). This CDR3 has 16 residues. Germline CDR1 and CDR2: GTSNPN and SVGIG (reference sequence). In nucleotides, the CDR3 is TGTACCTGGAGTGTTTCAGATAGGGGTAAAAACACTGAAGCTTTCTTT. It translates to CTWSVSDRGKNTEAFF.

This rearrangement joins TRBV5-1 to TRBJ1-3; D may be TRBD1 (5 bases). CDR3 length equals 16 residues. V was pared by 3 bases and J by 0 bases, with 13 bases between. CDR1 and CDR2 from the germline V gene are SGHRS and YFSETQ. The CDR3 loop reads CASSSSTASSGNTIYF. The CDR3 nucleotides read TGCGCCAGCAGCTCATCGACAGCCAGCTCTGGAAACACCATATATTTT.

The CDR3 spells CASSPDASGRSYEQYF. CDR3 DNA: TGTGCCAGCAGCCCTGACGCTAGCGGGAGATCTTACGAGCAGTACTTC. The J gene is TRBJ2-7, the V gene TRBV7-9, with 10 bases fitting TRBD2. This CDR3 region has 16 residues. The V gene end was trimmed by 5 bases and the J gene end by 4 bases; junction bases not matched to a gene: 11. CDR1 and CDR2 (germline): SEHNR, FQNEAQ (reference sequence).

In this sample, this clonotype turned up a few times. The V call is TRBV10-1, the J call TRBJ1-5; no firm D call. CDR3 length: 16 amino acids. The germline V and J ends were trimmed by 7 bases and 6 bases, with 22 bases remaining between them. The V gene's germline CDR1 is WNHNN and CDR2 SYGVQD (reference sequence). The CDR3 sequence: CASTTQPRAGGQPQHF. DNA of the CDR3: TGCGCCAGCACCACACAACCCCGAGCGGGTGGTCAGCCCCAGCATTTT.

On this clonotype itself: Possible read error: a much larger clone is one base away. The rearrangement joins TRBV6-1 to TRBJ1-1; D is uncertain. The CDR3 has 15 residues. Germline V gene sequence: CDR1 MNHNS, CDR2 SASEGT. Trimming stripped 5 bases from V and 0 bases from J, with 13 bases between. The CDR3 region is CASSLPWAMNTEAFF. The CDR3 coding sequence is TGTGCCAGCAGTCTGCCTTGGGCGATGAACACTGAAGCTTTCTTT.

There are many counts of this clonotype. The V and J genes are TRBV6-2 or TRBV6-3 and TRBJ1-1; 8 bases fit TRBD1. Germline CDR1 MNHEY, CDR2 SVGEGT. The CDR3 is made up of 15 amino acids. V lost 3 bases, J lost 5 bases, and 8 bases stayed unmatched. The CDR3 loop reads CASSYEDREKTEAFF. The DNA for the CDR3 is TGTGCCAGCAGTTATGAGGACAGGGAAAAGACTGAAGCTTTCTTT.

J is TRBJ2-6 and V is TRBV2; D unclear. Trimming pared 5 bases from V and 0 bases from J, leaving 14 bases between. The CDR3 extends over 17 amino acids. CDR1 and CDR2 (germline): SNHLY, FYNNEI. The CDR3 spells CASSPQGKSSGANVLTF. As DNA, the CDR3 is TGTGCCAGCAGTCCCCAAGGAAAAAGCTCTGGGGCCAACGTCCTGACTTTC. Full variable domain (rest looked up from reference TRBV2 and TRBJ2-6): EPEVTQTPSHQVTQMGQEVILRCVPISNHLYFYWYRQILGQKVEFLVSFYNNEISEKSEIFDDQFSVERPDGSNFTLKIRSTKLEDSAMYFCASSPQGKSSGANVLTFGAGSRLTVL.

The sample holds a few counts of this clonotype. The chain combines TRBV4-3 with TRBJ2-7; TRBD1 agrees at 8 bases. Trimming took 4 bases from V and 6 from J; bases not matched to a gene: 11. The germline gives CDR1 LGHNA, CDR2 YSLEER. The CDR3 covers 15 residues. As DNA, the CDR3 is TGCGCCAGCAGCCCCGGACAGGGAGGTTGGAGCGAGCAGTACTTC. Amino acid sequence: CASSPGQGGWSEQYF.

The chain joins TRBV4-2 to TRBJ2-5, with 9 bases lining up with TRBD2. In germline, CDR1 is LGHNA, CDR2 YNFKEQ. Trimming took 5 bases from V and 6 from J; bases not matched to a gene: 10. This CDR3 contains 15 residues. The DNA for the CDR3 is TGTGCCAGCAGCTTAGCGGGAGAGATGACCAAGACCCAGTACTTC. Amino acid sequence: CASSLAGEMTKTQYF.

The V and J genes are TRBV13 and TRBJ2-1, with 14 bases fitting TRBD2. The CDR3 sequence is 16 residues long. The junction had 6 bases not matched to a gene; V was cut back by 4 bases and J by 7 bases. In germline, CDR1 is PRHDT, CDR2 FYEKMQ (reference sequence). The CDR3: CASSWGLAGAGNEQFF. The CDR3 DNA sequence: TGTGCCAGCAGCTGGGGACTAGCGGGGGCCGGGAATGAGCAGTTCTTC.

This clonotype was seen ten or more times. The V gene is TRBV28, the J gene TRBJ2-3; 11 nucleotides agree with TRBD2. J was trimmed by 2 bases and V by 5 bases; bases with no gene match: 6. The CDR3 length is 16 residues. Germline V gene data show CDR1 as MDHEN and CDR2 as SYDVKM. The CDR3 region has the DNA TGTGCCAGCAGTCCAGGGACTAGCGGTTACACAGATACGCAGTATTTT. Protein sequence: CASSPGTSGYTDTQYF.

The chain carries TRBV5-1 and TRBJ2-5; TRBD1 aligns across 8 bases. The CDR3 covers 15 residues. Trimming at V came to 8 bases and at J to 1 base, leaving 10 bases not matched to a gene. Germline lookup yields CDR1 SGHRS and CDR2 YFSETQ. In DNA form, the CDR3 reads TGCGCCAGTACCGGGACAGGAGGGCTCCAAGAGACCCAGTACTTC. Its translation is CASTGTGGLQETQYF.

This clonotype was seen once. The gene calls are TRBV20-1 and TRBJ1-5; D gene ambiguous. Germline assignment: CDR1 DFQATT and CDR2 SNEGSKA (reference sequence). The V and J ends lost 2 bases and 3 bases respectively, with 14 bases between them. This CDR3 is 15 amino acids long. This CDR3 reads CSARPLLTDNQPQHF. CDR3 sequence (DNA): TGCAGTGCTAGACCGCTACTCACGGACAATCAGCCCCAGCATTTT.